This T cell receptor (beta chain) was found in a study of T cell clusters in autoimmune cytopenias. Each sample's input was approximately 270 ng genomic DNA, 38,000 or so genome equivalents. General study points: Exclusive TRB clusters were about 2.8-fold more numerous in healthy donors than in active autoimmune hepatitis. TRB repertoire shifts in secondary cytopenia and chronic lymphocytic leukemia mostly reflected lymphoma, not autoimmunity.

Germline assignment: CDR1 LNHNV and CDR2 YYDKDF (reference sequence). The CDR3 consists of 14 residues. One tube held mixed TRB-A and TRB-B primer pools for touch-down PCR. TCRdb re-called the multiplex PCR reads and catalogs CDR3 proteins one per entry, DNA excluded. Recorded for this sample: fewer than 3,000 distinct CDR3 sequences. Measured by frequency, this clonotype is medium-sized. Its antigen is not known. Sequencing input: peripheral blood. The TCR originated in a human donor with an autoimmune cytopenia or autoimmune hepatitis (not recorded which). This chain connects TRBV15 to TRBJ2-2. This CDR3 is CATSRGANTGELFF. The full variable domain, its missing parts supplied by reference TRBV15 and TRBJ2-2, is DAMVIQNPRYQVTQFGKPVTLSCSQTLNHNVMYWYQQKSSQAPKLLFHYYDKDFNNEADTPDNFQSRRPNTSFCFLDIRSPGLGDTAMYLCATSRGANTGELFFGEGSRLTVL.